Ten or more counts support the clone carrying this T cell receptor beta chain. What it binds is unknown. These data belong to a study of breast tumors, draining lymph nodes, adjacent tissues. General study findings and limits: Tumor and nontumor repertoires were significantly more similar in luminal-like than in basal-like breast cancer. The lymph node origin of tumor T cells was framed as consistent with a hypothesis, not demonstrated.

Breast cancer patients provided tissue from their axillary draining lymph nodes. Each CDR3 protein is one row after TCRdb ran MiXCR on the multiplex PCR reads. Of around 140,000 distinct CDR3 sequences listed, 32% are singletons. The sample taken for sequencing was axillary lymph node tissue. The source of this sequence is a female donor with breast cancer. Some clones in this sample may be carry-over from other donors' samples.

The CDR3 DNA follows: TGTGCCACCAGTGATCCTGGGACTAGCGGGGGAGAGACCCAGTACTTC. Translated: CATSDPGTSGGETQYF. The genes are TRBV24-1 and TRBJ2-5; TRBD2 matches 14 bases. Germline V gene sequence: CDR1 KGHDR, CDR2 SFDVKD. This CDR3 contains 16 residues. V lost 3 bases, J lost 4 bases, and 3 bases stayed unmatched.